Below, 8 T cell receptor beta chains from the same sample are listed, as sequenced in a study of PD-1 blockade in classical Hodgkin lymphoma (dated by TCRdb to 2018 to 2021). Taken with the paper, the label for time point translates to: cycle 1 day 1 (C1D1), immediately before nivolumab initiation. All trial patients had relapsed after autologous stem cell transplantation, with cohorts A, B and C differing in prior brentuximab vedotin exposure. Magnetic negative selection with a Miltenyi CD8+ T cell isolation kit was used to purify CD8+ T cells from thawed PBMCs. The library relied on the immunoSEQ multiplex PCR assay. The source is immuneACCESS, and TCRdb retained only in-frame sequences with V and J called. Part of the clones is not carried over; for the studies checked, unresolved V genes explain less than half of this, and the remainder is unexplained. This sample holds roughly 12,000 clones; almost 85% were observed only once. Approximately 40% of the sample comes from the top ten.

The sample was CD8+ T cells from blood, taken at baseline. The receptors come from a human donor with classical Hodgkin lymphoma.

CDR3 protein: CASSWSPGANVLTF. The CDR3 DNA reads as TGTGCCAGCAGCTGGTCCCCTGGGGCCAACGTCCTGACTTTC. The chain has TRBV5-6 and TRBJ2-6; no definite D call. From germline, CDR1 is SGHDT and CDR2 YYEEEE. Trimming stripped 3 bases from V and 2 bases from J, with 6 bases between. This CDR3 is 14 amino acids long.

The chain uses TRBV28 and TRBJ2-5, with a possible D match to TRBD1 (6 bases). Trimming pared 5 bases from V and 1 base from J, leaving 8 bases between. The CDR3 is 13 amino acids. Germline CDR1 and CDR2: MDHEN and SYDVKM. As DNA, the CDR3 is TGTGCCAGCAGTGAGGGGGTCCAAGAGACCCAGTACTTC. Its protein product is CASSEGVQETQYF.

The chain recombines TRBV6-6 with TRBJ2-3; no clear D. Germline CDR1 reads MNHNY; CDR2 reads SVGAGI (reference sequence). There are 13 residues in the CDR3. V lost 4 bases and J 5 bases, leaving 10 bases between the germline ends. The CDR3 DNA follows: TGTGCCAGCAGTTCCTGGGGTATAGATACGCAGTATTTT. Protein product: CASSSWGIDTQYF.

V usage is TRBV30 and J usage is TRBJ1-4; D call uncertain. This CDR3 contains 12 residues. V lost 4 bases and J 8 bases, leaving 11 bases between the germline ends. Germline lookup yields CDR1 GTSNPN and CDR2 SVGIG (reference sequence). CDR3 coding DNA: TGTGCCTGGAACGTCCCAGGCGAAAAACTGTTTTTT. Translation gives CAWNVPGEKLFF.

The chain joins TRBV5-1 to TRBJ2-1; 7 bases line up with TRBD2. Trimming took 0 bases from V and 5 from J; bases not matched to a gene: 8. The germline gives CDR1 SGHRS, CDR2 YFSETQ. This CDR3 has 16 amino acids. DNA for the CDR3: TGCGCCAGCAGCTTGGCCCCGCGGGGGACCCACAATGAGCAGTTCTTC. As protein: CASSLAPRGTHNEQFF.

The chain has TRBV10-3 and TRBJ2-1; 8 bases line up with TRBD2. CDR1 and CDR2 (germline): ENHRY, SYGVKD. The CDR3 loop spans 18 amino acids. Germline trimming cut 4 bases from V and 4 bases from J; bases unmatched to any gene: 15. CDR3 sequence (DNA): TGTGCCATCAGTGGGCGGGGGGCTAGCGGGCGTTATTACAATGAGCAGTTCTTC. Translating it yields CAISGRGASGRYYNEQFF.

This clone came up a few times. This CDR3 is CASSGQGANGYTF. As DNA, the CDR3 is TGTGCCAGCAGCGGACAGGGGGCCAATGGCTACACCTTC. J is TRBJ1-2 and V is TRBV7-9, with 11 bases that match TRBD1. This CDR3 has 13 residues. J lost 6 bases, V lost 5 bases, and 2 bases had no gene match. The germline gives CDR1 SEHNR, CDR2 FQNEAQ (reference sequence).

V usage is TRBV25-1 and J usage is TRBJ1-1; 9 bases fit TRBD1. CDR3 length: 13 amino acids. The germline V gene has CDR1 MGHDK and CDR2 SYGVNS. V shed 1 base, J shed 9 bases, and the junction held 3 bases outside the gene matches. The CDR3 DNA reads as TGTGCCAGCAGTGAATGGGGACAGGGTAAAGCTTTCTTT. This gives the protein CASSEWGQGKAFF. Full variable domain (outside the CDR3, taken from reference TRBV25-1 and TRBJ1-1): EADIYQTPRYLVIGTGKKITLECSQTMGHDKMYWYQQDPGMELHLIHYSYGVNSTEKGDLSSESTVSRIRTEHFPLTLESARPSHTSQYLCASSEWGQGKAFFGQGTRLTVV.